The T cell receptor (beta chain) under discussion was sequenced for a study of beta chain features in type 1 diabetes. The CDR3 loop spans 14 amino acids. Germline V gene data show CDR1 as SGHTA and CDR2 as FQGNSA. V dropped 8 bases and J dropped 5 bases, with 15 bases sitting between them. Sequencing targeted expressed TCRB transcripts, as all isolated RNA had been reverse transcribed. Profiled with immunoSEQ multiplex PCR; TCRdb holds only in-frame clones, not every one. The sample comprises hundreds of thousands of clones, around 8.5% of which are singletons, and less than 1.2% rests with the top ten. Study results and caveats: Shorter TCRB CDR3s, moderately but significantly so, were found in Type 1 diabetes patients in all four CD4+ subsets. Type 1 diabetes patients showed fewer insertions and more deletions at VDJ junctions.

This clone has more than one count but fewer than ten. Its target is not known. The sequence came from a man under 40 with type 1 diabetes. The source material was central memory CD4+ T cells from blood. V usage is TRBV7-2 and J usage is TRBJ2-2; D gene uncertain. CDR3 sequence: CASRGALLTGELFF. CDR3 nucleotide sequence: TGTGCCAGCCGTGGAGCGCTTTTAACCGGGGAGCTGTTTTTT. The complete variable domain, with remaining parts taken from reference TRBV7-2 and TRBJ2-2, reads GAGVSQSPSNKVTEKGKDVELRCDPISGHTALYWYRQSLGQGLEFLIYFQGNSAPDKSGLPSDRFSAERTGGSVSTLTIQRTQQEDSAVYLCASRGALLTGELFFGEGSRLTVL.